This TCR beta chain was profiled in a study of cytomegalovirus exposure and HLA in healthy donors. About the research overall: Findings of an earlier analysis included about 100 million unique TCR beta sequences from some 180 million T cells. Overall study findings and caveats: Clonal expansion was found to be greater in HLA-associated TCR beta chains than in equally common others in a later analysis. The authors enumerated some 160 TCR beta chains as linked to cytomegalovirus.

The CDR3 has 14 residues. J gave up 4 bases and V 5 bases, and 5 bases lay outside the gene matches. The V gene's germline CDR1 is SEHNR and CDR2 FQNEAQ (reference sequence). This PCR relied on a set of 60 Vbeta primers and 13 Jbeta primers. The table came from immunoSEQ multiplex PCR; TCRdb's copy has only in-frame clones and leaves some out. The sample has about 89,000 clones; approximately 81% are singletons. Healthy bone marrow donors supplied every sample. To note about this clone: As yet, its antigen is unknown.

This chain connects TRBV7-9 to TRBJ1-5, with TRBD1 identical over 7 bases. The clonotype originates from a man aged 35-49 years in good health and CMV-seropositive. The sequenced sample consisted of PBMCs. The CDR3 sequence: CASSPPGQNQPQHF. The DNA of the CDR3 is TGTGCCAGCAGCCCCCCGGGACAGAATCAGCCCCAGCATTTT.